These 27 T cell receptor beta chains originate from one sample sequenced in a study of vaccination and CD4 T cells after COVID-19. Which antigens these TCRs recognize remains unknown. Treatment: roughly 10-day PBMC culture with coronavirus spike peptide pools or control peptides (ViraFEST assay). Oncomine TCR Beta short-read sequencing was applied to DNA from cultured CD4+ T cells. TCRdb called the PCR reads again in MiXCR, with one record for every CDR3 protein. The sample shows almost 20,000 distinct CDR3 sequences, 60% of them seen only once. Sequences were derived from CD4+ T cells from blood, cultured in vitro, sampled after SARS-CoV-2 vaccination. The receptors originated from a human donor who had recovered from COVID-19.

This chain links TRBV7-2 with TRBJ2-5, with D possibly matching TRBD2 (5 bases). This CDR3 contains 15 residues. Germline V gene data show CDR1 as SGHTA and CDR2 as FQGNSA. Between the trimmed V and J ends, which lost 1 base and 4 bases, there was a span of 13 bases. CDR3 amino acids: CASSLDLGLGETQYF. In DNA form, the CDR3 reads TGTGCCAGCAGCTTAGACTTAGGACTGGGAGAGACCCAGTACTTC.

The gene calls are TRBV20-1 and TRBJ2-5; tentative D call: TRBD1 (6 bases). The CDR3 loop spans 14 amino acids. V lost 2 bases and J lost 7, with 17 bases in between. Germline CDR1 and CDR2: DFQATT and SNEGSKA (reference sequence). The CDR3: CSARTGTVLGTQYF. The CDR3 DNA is TGCAGTGCTAGAACAGGGACCGTTTTGGGGACCCAGTACTTC.

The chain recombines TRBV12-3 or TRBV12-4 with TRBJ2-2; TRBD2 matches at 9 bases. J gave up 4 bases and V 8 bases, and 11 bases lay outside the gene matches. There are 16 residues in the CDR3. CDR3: CASGWSGGTPTGELFF. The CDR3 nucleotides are TGTGCCAGCGGATGGAGCGGGGGGACTCCCACCGGGGAGCTGTTTTTT.

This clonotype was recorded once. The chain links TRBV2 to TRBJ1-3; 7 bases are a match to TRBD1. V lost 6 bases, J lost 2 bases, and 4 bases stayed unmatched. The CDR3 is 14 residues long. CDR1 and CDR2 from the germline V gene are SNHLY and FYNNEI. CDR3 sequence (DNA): TGTGCCAGCAGGGCTACAGGGGCTGGAAACACCATATATTTT. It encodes CASRATGAGNTIYF.

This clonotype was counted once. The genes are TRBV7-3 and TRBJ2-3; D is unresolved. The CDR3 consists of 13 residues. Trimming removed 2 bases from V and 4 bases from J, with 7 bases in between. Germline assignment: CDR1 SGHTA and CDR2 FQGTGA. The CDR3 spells CASSLLLADTQYF. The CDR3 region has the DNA TGTGCCAGCAGCTTATTGCTCGCAGATACGCAGTATTTT.

The CDR3 region has the DNA TGCAGTGCTACCCGAGATACTTACGAGCAGTACTTC. Protein sequence: CSATRDTYEQYF. The chain carries TRBV20-1 and TRBJ2-7; D is uncertain. The germline CDR1 and CDR2 sequences are DFQATT and SNEGSKA (reference sequence). Trimming left V 4 bases short and J 4 bases short, with 11 bases between. The CDR3 runs 12 residues.

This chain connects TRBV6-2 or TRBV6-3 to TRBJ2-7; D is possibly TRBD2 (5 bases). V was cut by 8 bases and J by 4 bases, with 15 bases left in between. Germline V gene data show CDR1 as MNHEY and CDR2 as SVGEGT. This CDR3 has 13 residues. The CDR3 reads CASGRGSPYEQYF. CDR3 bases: TGTGCCAGCGGCCGGGGATCACCTTACGAGCAGTACTTC.

CDR3 residues: CASSLIGAGEAFF. The CDR3 nucleotides are TGTGCCAGCAGCTTAATAGGGGCTGGGGAAGCTTTCTTT. V usage is TRBV11-2 and J usage is TRBJ1-1; weak D call: TRBD1 (5 bases). Germline CDR1 and CDR2: SGHAT and FQNNGV. Trimming removed 2 bases at V and 8 bases at J, with 12 bases between. The CDR3 consists of 13 residues. The full variable domain, in which reference TRBV11-2 and TRBJ1-1 provide the parts outside the CDR3, is EAGVAQSPRYKIIEKRQSVAFWCNPISGHATLYWYQQILGQGPKLLIQFQNNGVVDDSQLPKDRFSAERLKGVDSTLKIQPAKLEDSAVYLCASSLIGAGEAFFGQGTRLTVV.

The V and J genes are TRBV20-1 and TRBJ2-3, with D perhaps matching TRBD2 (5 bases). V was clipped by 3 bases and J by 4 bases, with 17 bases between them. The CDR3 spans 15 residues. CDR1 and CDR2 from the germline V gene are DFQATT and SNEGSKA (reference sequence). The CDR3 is CSASNPNPEADTQYF. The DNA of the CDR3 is TGCAGTGCTAGTAACCCAAACCCGGAGGCAGATACGCAGTATTTT.

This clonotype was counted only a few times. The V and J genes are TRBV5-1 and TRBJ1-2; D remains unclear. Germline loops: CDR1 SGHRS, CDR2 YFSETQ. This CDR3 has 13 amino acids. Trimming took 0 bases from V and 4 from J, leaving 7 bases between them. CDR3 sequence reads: CASSLDPLYGYTF. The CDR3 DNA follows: TGCGCCAGCAGCTTGGATCCGCTCTATGGCTACACCTTC.

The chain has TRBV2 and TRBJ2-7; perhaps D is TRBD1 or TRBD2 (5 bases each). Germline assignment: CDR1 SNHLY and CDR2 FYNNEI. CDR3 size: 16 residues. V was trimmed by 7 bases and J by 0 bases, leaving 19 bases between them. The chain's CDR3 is CASTGGRTESSYEQYF. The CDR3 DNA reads TGTGCCAGCACTGGGGGAAGGACGGAGAGCTCCTACGAGCAGTACTTC.

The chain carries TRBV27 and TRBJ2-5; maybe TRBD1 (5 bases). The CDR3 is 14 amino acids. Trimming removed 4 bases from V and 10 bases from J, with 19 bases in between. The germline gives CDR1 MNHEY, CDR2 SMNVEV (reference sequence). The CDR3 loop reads CASSSDRYYLNQYF. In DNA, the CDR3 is TGTGCCAGCAGTTCCGACAGATACTACCTTAACCAGTACTTC.

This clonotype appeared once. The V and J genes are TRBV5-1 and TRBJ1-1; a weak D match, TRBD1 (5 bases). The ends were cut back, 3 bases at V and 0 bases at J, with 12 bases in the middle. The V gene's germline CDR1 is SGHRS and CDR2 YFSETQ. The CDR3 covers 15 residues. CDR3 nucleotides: TGCGCCAGCAGCTGGGGGGGGTGGGTGAACACTGAAGCTTTCTTT. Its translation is CASSWGGWVNTEAFF. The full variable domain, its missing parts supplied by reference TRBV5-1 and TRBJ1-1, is KAGVTQTPRYLIKTRGQQVTLSCSPISGHRSVSWYQQTPGQGLQFLFEYFSETQRNKGNFPGRFSGRQFSNSRSEMNVSTLELGDSALYLCASSWGGWVNTEAFFGQGTRLTVV.

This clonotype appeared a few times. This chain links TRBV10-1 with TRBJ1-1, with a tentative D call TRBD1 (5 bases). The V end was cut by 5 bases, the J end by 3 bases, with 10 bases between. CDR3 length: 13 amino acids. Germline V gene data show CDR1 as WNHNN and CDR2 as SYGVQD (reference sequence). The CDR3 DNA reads TGCGCCAGCAGTCGGGGCGGGGACACTGAAGCTTTCTTT. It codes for CASSRGGDTEAFF.

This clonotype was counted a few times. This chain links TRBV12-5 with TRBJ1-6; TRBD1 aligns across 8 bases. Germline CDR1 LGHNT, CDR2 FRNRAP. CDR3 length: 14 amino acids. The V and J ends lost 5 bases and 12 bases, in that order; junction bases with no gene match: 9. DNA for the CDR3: TGTGCTAGTGGTGCAGGGGGCGATCGTAAACCCCTCCACTTT. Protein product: CASGAGGDRKPLHF.

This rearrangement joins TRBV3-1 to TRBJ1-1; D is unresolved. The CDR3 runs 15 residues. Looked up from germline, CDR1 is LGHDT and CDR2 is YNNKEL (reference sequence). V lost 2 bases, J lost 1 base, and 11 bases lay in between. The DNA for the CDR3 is TGTGCCAGCAGCCAAATTAGCGGCAGGAACACTGAAGCTTTCTTT. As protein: CASSQISGRNTEAFF. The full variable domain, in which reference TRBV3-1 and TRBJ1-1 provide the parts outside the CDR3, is DTAVSQTPKYLVTQMGNDKSIKCEQNLGHDTMYWYKQDSKKFLKIMFSYNNKELIINETVPNRFSPKSPDKAHLNLHINSLELGDSAVYFCASSQISGRNTEAFFGQGTRLTVV.

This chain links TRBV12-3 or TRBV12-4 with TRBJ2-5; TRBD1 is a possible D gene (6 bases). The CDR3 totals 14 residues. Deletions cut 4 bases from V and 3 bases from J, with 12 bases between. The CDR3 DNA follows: TGTGCCAGCAGTTGGGACAATTGGAAAGAGACCCAGTACTTC. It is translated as CASSWDNWKETQYF.

The CDR3 sequence is CASNPQGSSGNTIYF. The DNA for the CDR3 is TGTGCCAGCAACCCACAGGGATCTTCTGGAAACACCATATATTTT. The chain employs TRBV2 and TRBJ1-3; D possibly corresponds to TRBD1 (6 bases). The CDR3 has 15 residues. Trimming shortened V by 7 bases and J by 1 base, and 14 bases separated the two germline ends. Germline CDR1 SNHLY, CDR2 FYNNEI.

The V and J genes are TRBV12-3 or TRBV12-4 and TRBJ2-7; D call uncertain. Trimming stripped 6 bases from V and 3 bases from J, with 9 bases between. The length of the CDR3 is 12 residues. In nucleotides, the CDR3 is TGTGCCAGCAGCGTGCACGGCTACGAGCAGTACTTC. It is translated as CASSVHGYEQYF.

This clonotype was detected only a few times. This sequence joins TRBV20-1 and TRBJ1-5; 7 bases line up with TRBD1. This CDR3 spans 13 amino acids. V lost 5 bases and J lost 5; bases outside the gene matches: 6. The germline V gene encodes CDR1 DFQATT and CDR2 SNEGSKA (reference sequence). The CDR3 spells CSARTGVHQPQHF. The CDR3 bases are TGCAGTGCTCGAACAGGGGTTCATCAGCCCCAGCATTTT.

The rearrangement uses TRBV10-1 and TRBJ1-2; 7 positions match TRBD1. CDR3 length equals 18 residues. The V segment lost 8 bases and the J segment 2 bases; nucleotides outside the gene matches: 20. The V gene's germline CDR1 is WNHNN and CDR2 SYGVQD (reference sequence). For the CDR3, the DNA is TGCGCCAGCCATTTCGATAGATTGACAGGGACTGGGAACTATGGCTACACCTTC. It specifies CASHFDRLTGTGNYGYTF.

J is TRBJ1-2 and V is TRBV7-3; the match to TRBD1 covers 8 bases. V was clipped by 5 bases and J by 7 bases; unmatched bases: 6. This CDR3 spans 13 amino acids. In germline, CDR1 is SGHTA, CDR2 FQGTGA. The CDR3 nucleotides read TGTGCCAGCAGCCAAGGACAGGGCGTTGGCTACACCTTC. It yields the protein CASSQGQGVGYTF.

CDR3 bases: TGCAGTGCTGGAATAAGGACAGCCAACTATGGCTACACCTTC. It yields the protein CSAGIRTANYGYTF. The chain has TRBV20-1 and TRBJ1-2, with D tentatively TRBD1 (6 bases). Germline CDR1 reads DFQATT; CDR2 reads SNEGSKA (reference sequence). V lost 5 bases, J lost 2 bases, and 15 bases lay in between. The CDR3 is 14 residues long.

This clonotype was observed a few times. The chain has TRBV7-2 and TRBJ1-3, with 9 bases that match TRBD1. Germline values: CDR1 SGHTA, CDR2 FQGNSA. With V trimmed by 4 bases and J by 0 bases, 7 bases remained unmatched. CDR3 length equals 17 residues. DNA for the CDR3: TGTGCCAGCAGCTCGACGACAGGGGGTTACTCTGGAAACACCATATATTTT. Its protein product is CASSSTTGGYSGNTIYF.

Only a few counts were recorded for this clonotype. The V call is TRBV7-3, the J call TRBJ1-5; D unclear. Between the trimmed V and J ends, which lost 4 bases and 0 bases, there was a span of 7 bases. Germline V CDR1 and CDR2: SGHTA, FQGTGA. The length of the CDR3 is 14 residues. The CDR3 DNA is TGTGCCAGCAGCTGGTCAGATAGCAATCAGCCCCAGCATTTT. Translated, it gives CASSWSDSNQPQHF.

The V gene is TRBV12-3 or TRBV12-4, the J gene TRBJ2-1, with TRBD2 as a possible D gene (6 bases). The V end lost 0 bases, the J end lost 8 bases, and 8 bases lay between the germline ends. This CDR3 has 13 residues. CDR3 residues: CASSLARGDEQFF. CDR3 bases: TGTGCCAGCAGTTTAGCGCGGGGCGATGAGCAGTTCTTC.

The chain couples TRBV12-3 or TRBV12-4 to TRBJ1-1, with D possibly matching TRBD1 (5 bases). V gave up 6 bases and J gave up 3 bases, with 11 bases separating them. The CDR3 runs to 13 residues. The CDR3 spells CASSLRAHTEAFF. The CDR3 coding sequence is TGTGCCAGCAGCCTCAGGGCGCACACTGAAGCTTTCTTT.